This TCR beta chain was captured in a study of monozygotic twins with inflammatory bowel disease. With the 5' RACE reads reprocessed, TCRdb shows one record per CDR3 protein and no DNA. Here the sample table reports 200,000 to 250,000 distinct CDR3 sequences. Germline CDR1 is MNHEY and CDR2 is SVGAGI. CDR3 size: 16 residues. This clonotype originated in a human donor with ulcerative colitis or Crohn's disease, or a healthy co-twin of an affected twin (not recorded which). This rearrangement joins TRBV6-5 to TRBJ2-1. Input material: blood. CDR3 region: CASSYSSRSRYNEQFF.